One sample yielded the 8 T cell receptor beta chains listed below, sequenced in a study of beta chain features in type 1 diabetes. Of the isolated RNA, all was reverse transcribed, and so the sequenced material was expressed TCRB transcripts. The method was immunoSEQ multiplex PCR; TCRdb's version includes in-frame clones alone and lacks a portion of them. This sample has 970,000 or so clones, with about a sixth found just once. Sample: naive CD4+ T cells from blood. These receptors all come from a woman aged 18-30 years in good health.

The rearrangement joins TRBV6-5 to TRBJ2-5; no reliable D call. CDR1 and CDR2 from the germline V gene are MNHEY and SVGAGI. V gave up 8 bases and J gave up 3 bases, with 16 bases separating them. This CDR3 region has 14 residues. The CDR3 coding sequence is TGTGCCAGCTGCCGTAGAGGCCTCGAAGAGACCCAGTACTTC. This translates into CASCRRGLEETQYF.

This chain uses TRBV19 with TRBJ1-2; D gene ambiguous. The CDR3 runs 14 residues. The germline V gene encodes CDR1 LNHDA and CDR2 SQIVND (reference sequence). V lost 6 bases and J 4 bases, leaving 15 bases between the germline ends. The CDR3 nucleotides read TGTGCCAGTAGCACGCCACAGAAGGTCTATGGCTACACCTTC. Amino acids: CASSTPQKVYGYTF.

This clone was found a few times. This chain joins TRBV2 and TRBJ2-5, with D uncertain. The end of the DNA aligns better with TRBJ2-7, so the J call may be wrong. The CDR3 contains 14 residues. Germline V gives CDR1 SNHLY, CDR2 FYNNEI. CDR3 DNA sequence: TGTGCCAGCAGGCAAAGGGAACTGGACTACGAGCAGTACTTC. Translated: CASRQRELDYEQYF.

The chain links TRBV13 to TRBJ2-3; 9 bases map to TRBD2. The ends lost 2 bases at V and 3 bases at J; junction bases unmatched: 9. The length of the CDR3 is 17 residues. Germline V gene sequence: CDR1 PRHDT, CDR2 FYEKMQ (reference sequence). CDR3 nucleotide sequence: TGTGCCAGCAGCTTAAATCGGCTAGCGGGACGAACAGATACGCAGTATTTT. The encoded protein is CASSLNRLAGRTDTQYF.

The V gene is TRBV7-9, the J gene TRBJ2-3; the D is unclear. V was cut by 5 bases and J by 4 bases, with 7 bases left in between. Per the germline V gene, CDR1 is SEHNR and CDR2 is FQNEAQ (reference sequence). This CDR3 is built from 12 residues. In DNA form, the CDR3 reads TGTGCCAGCAGCCATGGGGCAGATACGCAGTATTTT. Encoded protein: CASSHGADTQYF.

V usage is TRBV29-1 and J usage is TRBJ2-5; 13 nucleotides line up with TRBD2. Germline CDR1 SQVTM, CDR2 ANQGSEA. V lost 5 bases and J lost 4; bases outside the gene matches: 13. There are 17 residues in the CDR3. CDR3 residues: CSVCFPTSGRARETQYF. In DNA form, the CDR3 reads TGCAGCGTTTGTTTTCCTACTAGCGGGAGGGCGCGAGAGACCCAGTACTTC.

This clone appeared a few times. V and J are TRBV18 and TRBJ2-2; D may be TRBD2 (6 bases). V lost 3 bases, J lost 3 bases, and 17 bases lay in between. The CDR3 is 17 residues long. Germline CDR1 reads KGHSH; CDR2 reads LQKENI. The CDR3 DNA reads TGTGCCAGCTCACCTTACATACGGGAGCCGTACACCGGGGAGCTGTTTTTT. It yields the protein CASSPYIREPYTGELFF.

In regard to this clone: At the DNA level, this CDR3 is encoded by other sequences in the same sample as well. The chain recombines TRBV27 with TRBJ1-5; D possibly corresponds to TRBD1 (5 bases). CDR3 length: 14 residues. V gave up 2 bases and J gave up 3 bases, with 8 bases separating them. Germline lookup yields CDR1 MNHEY and CDR2 SMNVEV (reference sequence). CDR3 residues: CASSLQGVNQPQHF. The CDR3 region has the DNA TGTGCCAGCAGTTTACAGGGAGTCAATCAGCCCCAGCATTTT.